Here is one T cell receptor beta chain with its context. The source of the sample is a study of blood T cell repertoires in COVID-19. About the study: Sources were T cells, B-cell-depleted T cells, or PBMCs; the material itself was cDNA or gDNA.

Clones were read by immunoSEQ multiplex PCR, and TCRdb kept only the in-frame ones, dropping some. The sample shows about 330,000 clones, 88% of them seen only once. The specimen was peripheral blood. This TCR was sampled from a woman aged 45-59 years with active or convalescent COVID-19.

In DNA form, the CDR3 reads TGTGCCAGCAGCTTATCCGACAGGGTGAGCGAGACTTTCTTT. It encodes CASSLSDRVSETFF. V and J are TRBV7-2 and TRBJ1-1, with 7 bases aligning to TRBD1. V lost 2 bases to trimming and J lost 12 bases; unmatched junction nucleotides: 12. In germline, CDR1 is SGHTA, CDR2 FQGNSA. The CDR3 consists of 14 residues.